This TCR beta chain was found in a study of CD8 T cells in ankylosing spondylitis. Study results and caveats: Among TCR beta sequences, a motif of eight highly homologous variants appeared characteristic of ankylosing spondylitis blood. The authors reported significant enrichment of disease-linked clones in matched ankylosing spondylitis synovial fluid. In the blood and synovial fluid of reactive arthritis, some motif variants had been previously reported.

Note on this clonotype: The antigen is undetermined. A much bigger clone sits one base away, suggesting this may be a read error.

This CDR3 has 13 amino acids. The germline gives CDR1 SGHRS, CDR2 YFSETQ. Trimming at V came to 4 bases and at J to 9 bases, leaving 7 bases not matched to a gene. With molecular barcodes, quantitative 5'-RACE was used to make the TCR beta libraries. TCRdb re-analysed the 5' RACE reads in MiXCR, keeping a single row per CDR3 protein. Of under 400,000 distinct CDR3 sequences listed, more than 9% were seen once; the top ten hold around 10%. The specimen sequenced was blood, either unsorted or a sorted T cell fraction (not recorded which). The rearrangement links TRBV5-1 to TRBJ2-1; 7 nucleotides align to TRBD1. The clonotype originates from a female donor with ankylosing spondylitis or in good health (not recorded which). CDR3 in amino acids: CASSEEGAGEQFF. The CDR3 nucleotides read TGCGCCAGCAGCGAAGAGGGGGCGGGTGAGCAGTTCTTC.